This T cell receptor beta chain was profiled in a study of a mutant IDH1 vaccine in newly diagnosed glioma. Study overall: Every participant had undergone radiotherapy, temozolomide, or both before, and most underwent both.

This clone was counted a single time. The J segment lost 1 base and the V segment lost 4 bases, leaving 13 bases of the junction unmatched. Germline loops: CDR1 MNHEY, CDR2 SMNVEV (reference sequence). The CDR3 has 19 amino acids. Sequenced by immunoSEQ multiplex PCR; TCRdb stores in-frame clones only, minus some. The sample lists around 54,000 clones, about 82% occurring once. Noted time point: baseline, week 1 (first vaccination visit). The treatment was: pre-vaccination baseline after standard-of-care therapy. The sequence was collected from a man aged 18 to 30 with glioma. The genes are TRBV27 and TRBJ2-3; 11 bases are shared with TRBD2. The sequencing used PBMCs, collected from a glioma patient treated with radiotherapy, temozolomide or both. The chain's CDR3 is CASSSHLPTSGVGTDTQYF. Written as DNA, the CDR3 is TGTGCCAGCAGTTCTCATTTGCCGACTAGCGGGGTTGGCACAGATACGCAGTATTTT.